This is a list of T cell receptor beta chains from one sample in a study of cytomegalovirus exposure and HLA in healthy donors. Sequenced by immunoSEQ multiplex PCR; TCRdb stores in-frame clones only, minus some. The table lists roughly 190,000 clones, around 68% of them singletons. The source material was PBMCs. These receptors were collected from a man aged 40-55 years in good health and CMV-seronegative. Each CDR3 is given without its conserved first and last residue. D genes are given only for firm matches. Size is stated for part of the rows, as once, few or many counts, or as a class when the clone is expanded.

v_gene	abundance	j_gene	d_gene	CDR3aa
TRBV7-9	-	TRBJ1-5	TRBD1	ASSSGQGIGPQH
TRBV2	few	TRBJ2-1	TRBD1	ASSEDRGLNNEQF
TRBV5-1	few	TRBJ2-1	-	ASSFSQGYNEQF
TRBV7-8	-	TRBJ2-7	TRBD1	ASSLNPGQGANEQY
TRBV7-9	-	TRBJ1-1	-	SSSLDRGAVTEAF
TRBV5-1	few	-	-	ASSLGRGVGYYEQY
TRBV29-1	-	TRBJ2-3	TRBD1	SVATGEDTQY
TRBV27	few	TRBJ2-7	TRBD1	ASSSWSLTGTTYEQY
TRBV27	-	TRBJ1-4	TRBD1	ASSDRGLNEKLF
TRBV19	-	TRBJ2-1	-	ASSTRAYNEQF
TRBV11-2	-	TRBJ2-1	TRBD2	ASSSISGYNEQF
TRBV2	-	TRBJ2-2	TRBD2	ASSLAGGSTGELF
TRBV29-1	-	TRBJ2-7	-	SGGYSSAEQY
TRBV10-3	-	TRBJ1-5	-	AISESGGNQPQH
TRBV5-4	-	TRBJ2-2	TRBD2	ASSPGTTNTGELF
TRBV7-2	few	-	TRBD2	ASSYIAGDSYEQY
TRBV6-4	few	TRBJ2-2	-	ASSLAAGGIGELF
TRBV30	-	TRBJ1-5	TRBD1	AWSVQGGGQPQH
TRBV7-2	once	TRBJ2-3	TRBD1	ASSLEYRGIKGNTDTQY
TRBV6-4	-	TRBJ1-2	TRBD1	ASSRTGDRGYT
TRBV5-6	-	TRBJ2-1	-	ASSPPRGEQF
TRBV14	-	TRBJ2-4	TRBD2	ASSQAPGLALGSPKNIQY
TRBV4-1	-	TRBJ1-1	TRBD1	ASSQGTGGRATEAF
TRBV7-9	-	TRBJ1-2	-	ASSQGDWGYGYT
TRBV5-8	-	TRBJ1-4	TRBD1	ASSLGQGGGEKLF
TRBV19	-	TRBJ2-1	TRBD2	ASSMGASGINEQF
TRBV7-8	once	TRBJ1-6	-	ASSDMGLYNSPLH
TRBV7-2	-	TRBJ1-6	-	ASSLAGGLTYNSPLH
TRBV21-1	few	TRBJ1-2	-	ASSKGHSHYGYT
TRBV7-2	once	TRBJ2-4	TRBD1	ASSARGQNKNIQY
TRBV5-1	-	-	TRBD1	ASSSTGTGGYEQY
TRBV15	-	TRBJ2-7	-	ATSRDSLRYEQY
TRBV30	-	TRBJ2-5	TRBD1	AWSEGAAGQETQY
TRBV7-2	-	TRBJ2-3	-	ASSLGSLDTQY
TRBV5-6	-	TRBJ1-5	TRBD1	ASSLKGGHQPQH
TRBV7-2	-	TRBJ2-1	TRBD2	ASSLTSGGRLYNEQF
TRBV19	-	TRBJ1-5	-	ASSIERGDQPQH
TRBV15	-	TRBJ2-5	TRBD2	ATSRAVSGGMDQETQY
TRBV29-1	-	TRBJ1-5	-	SVEEAPKQPQH
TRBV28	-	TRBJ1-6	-	ASSLYGSSYNSPLH
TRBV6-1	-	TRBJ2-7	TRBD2	ASSVSGKTYEQY
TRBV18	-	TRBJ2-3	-	ASSQAWGVADTQY